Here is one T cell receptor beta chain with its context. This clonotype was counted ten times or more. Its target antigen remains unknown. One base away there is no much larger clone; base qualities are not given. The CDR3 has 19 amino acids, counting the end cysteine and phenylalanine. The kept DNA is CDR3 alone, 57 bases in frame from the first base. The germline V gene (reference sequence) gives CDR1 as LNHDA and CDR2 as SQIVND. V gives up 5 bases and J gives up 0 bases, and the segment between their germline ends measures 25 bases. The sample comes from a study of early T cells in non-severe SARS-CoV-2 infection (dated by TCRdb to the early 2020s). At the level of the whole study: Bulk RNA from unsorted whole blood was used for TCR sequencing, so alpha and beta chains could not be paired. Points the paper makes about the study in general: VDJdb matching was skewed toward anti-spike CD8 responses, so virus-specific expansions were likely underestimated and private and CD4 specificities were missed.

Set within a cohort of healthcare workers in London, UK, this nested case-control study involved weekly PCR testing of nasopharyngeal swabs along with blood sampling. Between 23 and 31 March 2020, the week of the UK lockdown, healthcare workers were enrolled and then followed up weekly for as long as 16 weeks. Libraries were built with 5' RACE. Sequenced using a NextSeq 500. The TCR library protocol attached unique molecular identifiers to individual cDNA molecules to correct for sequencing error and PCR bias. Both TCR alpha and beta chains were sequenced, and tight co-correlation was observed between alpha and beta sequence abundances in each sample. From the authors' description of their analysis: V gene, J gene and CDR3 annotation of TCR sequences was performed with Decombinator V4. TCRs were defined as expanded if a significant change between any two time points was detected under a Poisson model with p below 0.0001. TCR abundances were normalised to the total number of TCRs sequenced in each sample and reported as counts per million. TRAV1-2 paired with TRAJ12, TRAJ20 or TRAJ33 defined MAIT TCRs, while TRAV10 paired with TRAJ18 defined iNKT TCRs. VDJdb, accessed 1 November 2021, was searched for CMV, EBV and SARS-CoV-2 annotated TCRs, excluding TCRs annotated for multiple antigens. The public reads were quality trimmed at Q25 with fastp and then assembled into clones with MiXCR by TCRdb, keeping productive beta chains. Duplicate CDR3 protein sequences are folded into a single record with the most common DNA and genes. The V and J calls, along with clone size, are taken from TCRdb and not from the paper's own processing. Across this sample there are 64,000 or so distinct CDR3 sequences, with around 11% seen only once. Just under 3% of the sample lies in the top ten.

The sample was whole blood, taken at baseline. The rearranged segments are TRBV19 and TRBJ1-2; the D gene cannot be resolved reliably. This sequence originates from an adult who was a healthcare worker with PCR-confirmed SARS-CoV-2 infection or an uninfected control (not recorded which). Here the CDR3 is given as CASSASGWGARSTNYGYTF. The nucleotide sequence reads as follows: TGTGCCAGTAGTGCATCCGGTTGGGGTGCGAGGTCGACTAACTATGGCTACACCTTC.